The clone carrying this T cell receptor beta chain was counted between two and nine times. Its specificity is unknown. This sample is part of a study of blood T cells in healthy people across ages. Study outcomes and limitations: Roughly linearly, TCR beta diversity per million T cells fell as age increased.

The CDR3 covers 14 residues. Trimming left V 7 bases short and J 2 bases short, with 14 bases between. A sample-barcoded 5' primer and a J-beta primer mix were used in a second PCR of roughly 7 to 11 cycles. Every molecule of cDNA carried a tag from a template-switch adaptor with 12 random nucleotides. TCRdb passed the 5' RACE reads through MiXCR, listing each CDR3 protein once. The data hold hundreds of thousands of distinct CDR3 sequences, with roughly 64% observed a single time. J is TRBJ2-5 and V is TRBV12-3 or TRBV12-4; D is uncertain. The clonotype was recovered from a young man in good health. The sample comprised blood. The CDR3 spells CASNYDGVQETQYF. CDR3 in DNA: TGTGCCAGCAATTACGATGGGGTACAAGAGACCCAGTACTTC.